Presented here are 29 T cell receptor beta chains from one specimen sequenced in a study of T cell responses to AZD1222 COVID-19 vaccine. Using immunoSEQ multiplex PCR, the repertoire was profiled, and TCRdb retains in-frame clones only, with some absent. This sample yields 95,000 to 150,000 clones, of which 80% to 90% are seen a single time; around 3.1% belongs to the top ten. This sample comprised peripheral blood, obtained on day 0 of AZD1222 vaccination. These receptors were obtained from an adult in good health.

The chain joins TRBV3-1 (or the pseudogene TRBV3-2) to TRBJ1-2, with 10 positions matching TRBD1. The CDR3 length is 17 residues. Trimming removed 0 bases from V and 2 bases from J; junction bases left unmatched: 6. Germline V CDR1 and CDR2: LGHDT, YNNKEL (reference sequence). The CDR3 protein is CASSQDIRQGANYGYTF. CDR3 bases: TGTGCCAGCAGCCAAGACATAAGACAGGGGGCCAACTATGGCTACACCTTC.

The V and J genes are TRBV28 and TRBJ1-1; TRBD1 matches 7 bases. Germline CDR1 MDHEN, CDR2 SYDVKM. The CDR3 is made up of 15 amino acids. Germline trimming cut 2 bases from V and 0 bases from J; bases unmatched to any gene: 3. CDR3 region: CASSLQDRLNTEAFF. The DNA for the CDR3 is TGTGCCAGCAGTTTACAGGACAGGTTGAACACTGAAGCTTTCTTT.

This clone was detected only once. The chain combines TRBV2 with TRBJ2-1; D possibly corresponds to TRBD2 (5 bases). The V gene's germline CDR1 is SNHLY and CDR2 FYNNEI. V lost 8 bases, J lost 0 bases, and 11 bases lay in between. The CDR3 is made up of 14 amino acids. CDR3 region: CASGGLSSYNEQFF. The CDR3 nucleotides are TGTGCCAGCGGCGGACTCAGCTCCTACAATGAGCAGTTCTTC.

A single count supports this clone. The CDR3 loop is CASSPGQGAYYGYTF. The CDR3 bases are TGTGCCAGCAGCCCGGGACAGGGGGCCTACTATGGCTACACCTTC. The gene calls are TRBV9 and TRBJ1-2, with 12 bases identical to TRBD1. Per the germline V gene, CDR1 is SGDLS and CDR2 is YYNGEE. Losses at the gene ends were 4 bases for V and 3 bases for J; bases not matched to a gene: 4. The CDR3 totals 15 residues.

This sequence joins TRBV27 and TRBJ2-1; tentatively, D is TRBD1 or TRBD2 (7 bases each). Germline V gives CDR1 MNHEY, CDR2 SMNVEV (reference sequence). The ends were cut back, 5 bases at V and 0 bases at J, with 11 bases in the middle. The CDR3 has 15 residues. The CDR3: CASSQGGVSYNEQFF. CDR3 DNA sequence: TGTGCCAGCAGTCAGGGGGGGGTCTCCTACAATGAGCAGTTCTTC.

This rearrangement joins TRBV23-1 to TRBJ1-1; D is undetermined. TRBV23-1 is an open reading frame, and its role is uncertain. This CDR3 is built from 16 residues. Trimming removed 4 bases from V and 1 base from J, with 16 bases in between. The CDR3 spells CASSRTDLLGNTEAFF. The CDR3 coding sequence is TGCGCCAGCAGTCGCACAGATCTCTTGGGGAACACTGAAGCTTTCTTT.

The chain couples TRBV4-1 to TRBJ1-2; D unclear. The germline V and J ends were trimmed by 1 base and 2 bases, with 2 bases remaining between them. Germline lookup yields CDR1 MGHRA and CDR2 YSYEKL. The CDR3 has 12 amino acids. DNA of the CDR3: TGCGCCAGCAGCCAAGCCAACTATGGCTACACCTTC. Protein product: CASSQANYGYTF.

The V and J genes are TRBV28 and TRBJ2-7; no clear D. Trimming cost V 3 bases and J 0 bases, with 9 bases left between them. The germline CDR1 and CDR2 sequences are MDHEN and SYDVKM. The CDR3 covers 14 residues. CDR3 sequence reads: CASSFWPISYEQYF. The CDR3 DNA reads TGTGCCAGCAGTTTCTGGCCGATCTCCTACGAGCAGTACTTC.

The V and J genes are TRBV2 and TRBJ2-6; D unresolved. Germline values: CDR1 SNHLY, CDR2 FYNNEI. The V and J ends lost 6 bases and 0 bases respectively, with 6 bases between them. This CDR3 has 14 amino acids. CDR3 in DNA: TGTGCCAGCAGACAGTACTCTGGGGCCAACGTCCTGACTTTC. This sequence encodes CASRQYSGANVLTF.

This clone was counted a single time. The J gene is TRBJ1-4, the V gene TRBV6-5; D is ambiguous. V gave up 6 bases and J gave up 0 bases, with 8 bases separating them. CDR3 size: 14 residues. Germline V gene lookup returns CDR1 MNHEY and CDR2 SVGAGI. The CDR3 DNA reads TGTGCCAGCAGGGACGAGGCAACTAATGAAAAACTGTTTTTT. Amino acid sequence: CASRDEATNEKLFF.

This chain joins TRBV9 and TRBJ1-2; D not resolved. The CDR3 contains 16 residues. V was trimmed by 0 bases and J by 1 base, leaving 13 bases between them. Germline values: CDR1 SGDLS, CDR2 YYNGEE. CDR3 bases: TGTGCCAGCAGCGTAGGTTCCGGGCGGGATAACTATGGCTACACCTTC. Translating gives CASSVGSGRDNYGYTF.

CDR3 residues: CASSQDPVTGELFF. The CDR3 nucleotides read TGCGCCAGCAGCCAAGATCCGGTAACCGGGGAGCTGTTTTTT. The chain recombines TRBV4-3 with TRBJ2-2; D not certain. The CDR3 has 14 amino acids. V lost 0 bases and J 5 bases, leaving 7 bases between the germline ends. Germline lookup yields CDR1 LGHNA and CDR2 YSLEER.

In nucleotides, the CDR3 is TGTGCCACCTCCAGGGGACAATCCTACGAGCAGTACTTC. It is translated as CATSRGQSYEQYF. The V gene is TRBV6-5, the J gene TRBJ2-7, with D possibly TRBD1 on 6 matching bases. The CDR3 length is 13 residues. Trimming cost V 10 bases and J 1 base, with 14 bases left between them. The germline CDR1 and CDR2 sequences are MNHEY and SVGAGI.

DNA for the CDR3: TGTGCCAGCAGCCTAGTGCTGGACAGGGGCGGCACTGAAGCTTTCTTT. Amino acids: CASSLVLDRGGTEAFF. The chain joins TRBV7-9 to TRBJ1-1; 9 bases line up with TRBD1. Looked up from germline, CDR1 is SEHNR and CDR2 is FQNEAQ (reference sequence). This CDR3 is built from 16 residues. V shed 5 bases and J 4 bases; nucleotides not matched to a gene: 11.

The genes are TRBV9 and TRBJ2-1; the D is unclear. Trimming stripped 4 bases from V and 1 base from J, with 9 bases between. The CDR3 spans 14 residues. The germline V gene encodes CDR1 SGDLS and CDR2 YYNGEE. The CDR3 is CASSPTGSYNEQFF. The CDR3 DNA sequence: TGTGCCAGCAGCCCTACGGGTTCCTACAATGAGCAGTTCTTC.

The chain links TRBV27 to TRBJ1-2; no clear D gene. The V gene's germline CDR1 is MNHEY and CDR2 SMNVEV (reference sequence). V dropped 1 base and J dropped 3 bases, with 12 bases sitting between them. The CDR3 has 15 amino acids. CDR3: CASSLWSGVDYGYTF. The CDR3 nucleotides read TGTGCCAGCAGTTTATGGTCCGGTGTTGACTATGGCTACACCTTC.

This clone was seen just once. The CDR3 protein is CASSLALAPDTQYF. The CDR3 DNA is TGTGCCAGCAGCTTGGCACTAGCTCCAGATACGCAGTATTTT. The rearrangement uses TRBV5-4 and TRBJ2-3; TRBD2 is a possible D gene (6 bases). This CDR3 is 14 amino acids long. Trimming left V 0 bases short and J 4 bases short, with 9 bases between. CDR1 SGHNT and CDR2 YYREEE come from the germline V gene (reference sequence).

The chain has TRBV6-4 and TRBJ2-1; unclear D gene. CDR1 and CDR2 (germline): MRHNA, SNTAGT. Trimming removed 5 bases at V and 9 bases at J, with 14 bases between. The CDR3 has 13 amino acids. CDR3 sequence reads: CASSFEIEAEQFF. For the CDR3, the DNA is TGTGCCAGCAGTTTCGAGATTGAGGCTGAGCAGTTCTTC.

The V and J genes are TRBV30 and TRBJ1-2, with a tentative D call TRBD1 (5 bases). The CDR3 is 14 residues long. V was shortened by 1 base and J by 4 bases, with 13 bases between the two germline ends. The germline CDR1 and CDR2 sequences are GTSNPN and SVGIG (reference sequence). In DNA, the CDR3 is TGTGCCTGGAGTGAGCACAGGCGATCCTATGGCTACACCTTC. This sequence encodes CAWSEHRRSYGYTF.

This sequence joins TRBV5-1 and TRBJ2-7; D is perhaps TRBD1 (5 bases). Germline loops: CDR1 SGHRS, CDR2 YFSETQ. This CDR3 region has 14 residues. V was shortened by 4 bases and J by 0 bases, with 11 bases between the two germline ends. The DNA of the CDR3 is TGCGCCAGCAGCCCAACAGGTAACTCCTACGAGCAGTACTTC. It specifies CASSPTGNSYEQYF.

The J gene is TRBJ2-7, the V gene TRBV27; TRBD1 matches 7 bases. There are 12 residues in the CDR3. Per the germline V gene, CDR1 is MNHEY and CDR2 is SMNVEV (reference sequence). J gave up 1 base and V 10 bases, and 4 bases lay outside the gene matches. The CDR3, as DNA: TGTGCCACCCGGGACAGATCCTACGAGCAGTACTTC. It yields the protein CATRDRSYEQYF.

The sample holds one count of this clone. The CDR3 coding sequence is TGTGCCAGCAGGGACAGGGGAGAGTATGGCTACACCTTC. Its translation: CASRDRGEYGYTF. The J gene is TRBJ1-2, the V gene TRBV27; 9 nucleotides line up with TRBD1. J was trimmed by 5 bases and V by 6 bases; bases with no gene match: 4. Per germline, CDR1 MNHEY and CDR2 SMNVEV (reference sequence). This CDR3 is built from 13 residues.

The rearrangement links TRBV11-2 to TRBJ1-2, with D tentatively TRBD1 (5 bases). The CDR3 loop spans 14 amino acids. Germline loops: CDR1 SGHAT, CDR2 FQNNGV. The germline V and J ends were trimmed by 2 bases and 7 bases, with 14 bases remaining between them. The CDR3 reads CASSLPDRGSGYTF. Written as DNA, the CDR3 is TGTGCCAGCAGCTTACCAGATAGGGGTAGTGGCTACACCTTC.

The chain links TRBV20-1 to TRBJ2-7; D is uncertain. Trimming took 3 bases from V and 6 from J, leaving 15 bases between them. The CDR3 totals 13 residues. CDR1 DFQATT and CDR2 SNEGSKA come from the germline V gene (reference sequence). Here the CDR3 DNA reads TGCAGTGCTAGTGGGTTCCAGGTGGGCGAGCAGTACTTC. Amino acid sequence: CSASGFQVGEQYF.

This clone was seen a single time. The chain employs TRBV19 and TRBJ1-2; no reliable D call. Trimming shortened V by 3 bases and J by 8 bases, and 10 bases separated the two germline ends. CDR3 length equals 12 residues. From germline, CDR1 is LNHDA and CDR2 SQIVND (reference sequence). CDR3 DNA: TGTGCCAGTAGTATTGTTGGATTAGGCTACACCTTC. It translates to CASSIVGLGYTF.

This clone was observed a single time. The V call is TRBV27, the J call TRBJ1-2; D is perhaps TRBD1 (5 bases). Looked up from germline, CDR1 is MNHEY and CDR2 is SMNVEV (reference sequence). The V gene lost 5 bases and the J gene lost 4 bases, with 14 bases spanning the gap. This CDR3 spans 14 amino acids. The CDR3 DNA reads as TGTGCCAGCAGTGGGGGTACTCTCCCCTATGGCTACACCTTC. The encoded protein is CASSGGTLPYGYTF.

The chain joins TRBV4-3 to TRBJ2-1; D possibly uses TRBD1 or TRBD2 (6 bases each). This CDR3 region has 13 residues. Deletions cut 1 base from V and 9 bases from J, with 10 bases between. The germline V gene encodes CDR1 LGHNA and CDR2 YSLEER. CDR3 residues: CASSQAGGGEQFF. CDR3 nucleotide sequence: TGCGCCAGCAGCCAAGCCGGGGGCGGTGAGCAGTTCTTC.

This clone was observed a handful of times. The CDR3 coding sequence is TGTGCCAGCAGGAGATCGATGGACAGGGCAGAGACCCAGTACTTC. As protein: CASRRSMDRAETQYF. The chain joins TRBV4-2 to TRBJ2-5; 8 bases align to TRBD1. V shed 6 bases and J 4 bases; nucleotides not matched to a gene: 10. The CDR3 contains 15 residues. Germline-derived CDR1 and CDR2 are LGHNA and YNFKEQ.

V and J are TRBV28 and TRBJ1-1; 8 bases fit TRBD1. Germline CDR1 is MDHEN and CDR2 is SYDVKM. The CDR3 contains 15 residues. The V segment lost 8 bases and the J segment 2 bases; nucleotides outside the gene matches: 10. For the CDR3, the DNA is TGTGCCAGCCGACCCTTGACAGGGGCCAACACTGAAGCTTTCTTT. Translated: CASRPLTGANTEAFF.